The sequence of this T cell receptor beta chain was determined in a study of preoperative IRX-2 immunotherapy in early breast cancer. Regarding treatment: preoperative locoregional IRX-2 cytokine immunotherapy. Preoperative locoregional IRX-2 cytokine immunotherapy was tested in the phase Ib source study. Profiled with immunoSEQ multiplex PCR; TCRdb holds only in-frame clones, not every one. The table shows 40,000 to 45,000 clones, with about 95% occurring only once. Germline V gives CDR1 LNHDA, CDR2 SQIVND (reference sequence). V lost 7 bases and J lost 1, with 11 bases in between. The CDR3 runs 14 residues.

This clonotype was obtained from a human donor with breast cancer. The J gene is TRBJ1-5, the V gene TRBV19; D perhaps matches TRBD1 (6 bases). Sample: tumor tissue, taken after IRX-2 immunotherapy. Written as DNA, the CDR3 is TGTGCCAGTAACTTAGGGGGGAGCAATCAGCCCCAGCATTTT. As protein: CASNLGGSNQPQHF.